The TCR beta chain under discussion was sequenced for a study of blood T cell repertoires in COVID-19. CDR1 is MNHEY and CDR2 is SVGAGI in the germline V gene. V lost 4 bases to trimming and J lost 2 bases, with 14 bases between them. The CDR3 runs 16 residues. Individuals aged about 18 to 100 years were recruited from 24 US areas. Two negative PCRs, clearance, or symptom resolution were required of recovered Cohort 3 donors. The data were produced by immunoSEQ multiplex PCR, yet TCRdb's version contains in-frame clones alone and is incomplete. The repertoire includes 180,000 or so clones, approximately 82% of them detected once, and approximately 4% sits in the top ten.

V and J are TRBV6-5 and TRBJ2-2, with D perhaps matching TRBD1 (5 bases). This clonotype was obtained from a woman aged 50 to 65 who had recovered from COVID-19. Source material: PBMCs or T cells enriched from blood (not recorded which). The CDR3 bases are TGTGCCAGCAGTTCAATCAGGGTATCAAACACCGGGGAGCTGTTTTTT. This sequence encodes CASSSIRVSNTGELFF.